These 10 T cell receptor beta chains came from one sample sequenced in a study of cytomegalovirus exposure and HLA in healthy donors. It was with 60 Vbeta and 13 Jbeta primers that the PCR ran. Using immunoSEQ multiplex PCR, the repertoire was profiled, and TCRdb retains in-frame clones only, with some absent. Of approximately 150,000 clones in the sample, roughly 75% were seen once. The sample taken for sequencing was PBMCs. The receptors shown here come from a male donor in good health and CMV-seronegative.

The chain joins TRBV19 to TRBJ1-1, with D possibly TRBD1 on 6 matching bases. V dropped 7 bases and J dropped 0 bases, with 15 bases sitting between them. The CDR3 is made up of 15 amino acids. CDR1 LNHDA and CDR2 SQIVND come from the germline V gene (reference sequence). CDR3 region: CASTSSSGVNTEAFF. CDR3 coding DNA: TGTGCCAGTACCTCCTCTTCAGGGGTGAACACTGAAGCTTTCTTT.

The table lists this clone with a count of one. V and J are TRBV5-8 and TRBJ1-4, with D unresolved. This CDR3 spans 16 amino acids. V gave up 1 base and J gave up 1 base, with 11 bases separating them. Germline CDR1 reads SGHTS; CDR2 reads YDEGEE. The CDR3 is CASSLYRGVTNEKLFF. The DNA of the CDR3 is TGTGCCAGCAGCTTGTATCGGGGAGTAACTAATGAAAAACTGTTTTTT.

This rearrangement joins TRBV2 to TRBJ2-3; the D gene is possibly TRBD2 (5 bases). The CDR3 runs 16 residues. CDR1 is SNHLY, CDR2 FYNNEI, per germline. V was clipped by 3 bases and J by 1 base, with 14 bases between them. Written as DNA, the CDR3 is TGTGCCAGCAGTGATAAGGGAGAGATGGGCACAGATACGCAGTATTTT. It translates to CASSDKGEMGTDTQYF.

This clone has more than one count but fewer than ten. The rearrangement links TRBV6-4 to TRBJ2-1; TRBD2 agrees at 8 bases. With V trimmed by 3 bases and J by 7 bases, 8 bases remained unmatched. In germline, CDR1 is MRHNA, CDR2 SNTAGT. This CDR3 region has 15 residues. The CDR3 here is CASSESGGGPNEQFF. The CDR3 DNA reads as TGTGCCAGCAGTGAGAGCGGGGGAGGCCCAAATGAGCAGTTCTTC.

J is TRBJ1-1 and V is TRBV19, with D unclear. V lost 5 bases and J lost 0, with 13 bases in between. The V gene's germline CDR1 is LNHDA and CDR2 SQIVND (reference sequence). The CDR3 runs 15 residues. CDR3 protein: CASSPGRGLNTEAFF. In DNA form, the CDR3 reads TGTGCCAGTAGTCCCGGGAGAGGATTGAACACTGAAGCTTTCTTT.

This sequence joins TRBV7-9 and TRBJ2-7; D not certain. V lost 1 base and J 6 bases, leaving 7 bases between the germline ends. CDR3 size: 12 residues. Germline V gene sequence: CDR1 SEHNR, CDR2 FQNEAQ (reference sequence). The CDR3, as DNA: TGTGCCAGCAGCTTAGATATTTCCGAGCAGTACTTC. Protein product: CASSLDISEQYF.

The rearrangement uses TRBV9 and TRBJ2-2, with 8 positions matching TRBD2. This CDR3 spans 16 amino acids. Germline CDR1 is SGDLS and CDR2 is YYNGEE. Germline trimming cut 3 bases from V and 6 bases from J; bases unmatched to any gene: 10. CDR3 sequence reads: CASSARSGGASGELFF. The CDR3 DNA is TGTGCCAGCAGCGCTCGGTCCGGGGGGGCTTCCGGGGAGCTGTTTTTT.

This sequence joins TRBV4-1 and TRBJ2-5; 8 bases are a match to TRBD1. Germline-derived CDR1 and CDR2 are MGHRA and YSYEKL. J lost 5 bases, V lost 6 bases, and 14 bases had no gene match. The CDR3 has 16 residues. This CDR3 is CASSARGQVSWETQYF. The CDR3 nucleotides read TGCGCCAGCAGTGCCAGGGGACAGGTATCATGGGAGACCCAGTACTTC.

The count of this clone is one. The chain joins TRBV18 to TRBJ2-5, with 7 bases lining up with TRBD2. Germline CDR1 KGHSH, CDR2 LQKENI. V was clipped by 0 bases and J by 3 bases; unmatched bases: 1. The CDR3 loop spans 14 amino acids. The CDR3 reads CASSPPLAEETQYF. As DNA, the CDR3 is TGTGCCAGCTCACCACCTCTAGCGGAAGAGACCCAGTACTTC. Filled out from reference TRBV18 and TRBJ2-5, the complete variable domain reads NAGVMQNPRHLVRRRGQEARLRCSPMKGHSHVYWYRQLPEEGLKFMVYLQKENIIDESGMPKERFSAEFPKEGPSILRIQQVVRGDSAAYFCASSPPLAEETQYFGPGTRLLVL.

This clone came up a few times. The chain is built from TRBV7-6 and TRBJ2-3; 8 bases map to TRBD2. With V trimmed by 4 bases and J by 6 bases, 6 bases remained unmatched. The CDR3 length is 14 residues. The germline V gene encodes CDR1 SGHVS and CDR2 FNYEAQ. Here the CDR3 DNA reads TGTGCCAGCAGCTCAGGTCCTAGCGGGGATACGCAGTATTTT. This sequence encodes CASSSGPSGDTQYF.